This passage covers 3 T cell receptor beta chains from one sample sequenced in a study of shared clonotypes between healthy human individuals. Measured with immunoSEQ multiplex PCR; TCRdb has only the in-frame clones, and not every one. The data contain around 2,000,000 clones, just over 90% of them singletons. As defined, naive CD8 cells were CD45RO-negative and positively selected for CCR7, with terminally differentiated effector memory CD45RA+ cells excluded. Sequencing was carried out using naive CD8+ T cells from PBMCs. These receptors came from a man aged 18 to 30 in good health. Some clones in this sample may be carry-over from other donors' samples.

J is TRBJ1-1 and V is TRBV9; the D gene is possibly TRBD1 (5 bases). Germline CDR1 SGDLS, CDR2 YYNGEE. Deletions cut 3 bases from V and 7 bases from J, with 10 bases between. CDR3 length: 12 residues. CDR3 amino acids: CASSGGDGEAFF. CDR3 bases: TGTGCCAGCAGCGGCGGGGACGGTGAAGCTTTCTTT.

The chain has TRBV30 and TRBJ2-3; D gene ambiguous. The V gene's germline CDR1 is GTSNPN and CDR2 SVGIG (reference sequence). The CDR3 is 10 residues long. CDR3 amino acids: CAGRWDTQYF. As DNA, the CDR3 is TGTGCTGGGCGATGGGATACGCAGTATTTT. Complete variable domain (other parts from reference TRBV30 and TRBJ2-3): SQTIHQWPATLVQPVGSPLSLECTVEGTSNPNLYWYRQAAGRGLQLLFYSVGIGQISSEVPQNLSASRPQDRQFILSSKKLLLSDSGFYLCAGRWDTQYFGPGTRLTVL.

The CDR3: CASSHEAFSYNEQFF. CDR3 nucleotide sequence: TGTGCCAGTAGTCACGAGGCCTTCTCCTACAATGAGCAGTTCTTC. The chain joins TRBV19 to TRBJ2-1; unclear D gene. Trimming cost V 5 bases and J 0 bases, with 11 bases left between them. Germline V CDR1 and CDR2: LNHDA, SQIVND (reference sequence). This CDR3 comprises 15 residues.